Given below is one T cell receptor (beta chain) in context. From the RT-PCR reads, TCRdb called clonotypes with MiXCR, one entry per CDR3 protein. The sample records 25,000 or so distinct CDR3 sequences, roughly 7.3% being singletons. This record belongs to a study of patients and donors after allogeneic stem cell transplantation. Germline CDR1 SGHDT, CDR2 YYEEEE. The CDR3 runs 15 residues. V was trimmed by 0 bases and J by 5 bases, leaving 14 bases between them. The source material was blood, either unsorted or a sorted T cell fraction (not recorded which). This TCR came from a human donor who was either an allogeneic HSCT recipient or a stem cell or donor lymphocyte infusion donor (not recorded which). It is not recorded whose cells these are; they may come from a transplant donor. This sequence joins TRBV5-6 and TRBJ2-5, with TRBD1 as a possible D gene (6 bases). Written as DNA, the CDR3 is TGTGCCAGCAGCTTGGTGGCAGGGGAACGGGAGACCCAGTACTTC. Residues: CASSLVAGERETQYF. The variable domain in full, with the rest retrieved from reference TRBV5-6 and TRBJ2-5, is DAGVTQSPTHLIKTRGQQVTLRCSPKSGHDTVSWYQQALGQGPQFIFQYYEEEERQRGNFPDRFSGHQFPNYSSELNVNALLLGDSALYLCASSLVAGERETQYFGPGTRLLVL.